The 30 T cell receptor beta chains presented below share a single source sample, sequenced in a study of cytomegalovirus exposure and HLA in healthy donors (dated by TCRdb to about 2017). The protocol used for the library was the immunoSEQ multiplex PCR assay. The multiplex PCR relied on a mix of 60 forward primers for TCR Vbeta segments and 13 reverse primers for TCR Jbeta segments. TCRdb retrieved this table from immuneACCESS and kept in-frame rearrangements only. Not all clones are present; in checked studies, unresolved V genes account for under half, and no reason is known for the remainder. Counted in this sample were some 150,000 clones; roughly 80% of them appeared once. About 4.3% of the sample comes from the top ten. The specimen was PBMCs. The source of these receptors is a woman aged 40 to 55 in good health and CMV-seropositive.

There are a few counts of this clone. The chain combines TRBV28 with TRBJ1-1, with no clear D. Germline V gives CDR1 MDHEN, CDR2 SYDVKM. This CDR3 contains 13 residues. V was pared by 3 bases and J by 2 bases, with 7 bases between. The CDR3 DNA reads as TGTGCCAGCAGTTTTGGCCTTAACACTGAAGCTTTCTTT. This translates into CASSFGLNTEAFF.

This clone was seen just once. The chain couples TRBV2 to TRBJ2-7, with 7 positions matching TRBD1. In germline, CDR1 is SNHLY, CDR2 FYNNEI. This CDR3 has 15 residues. V lost 10 bases, J lost 5 bases, and 17 bases stayed unmatched. CDR3 amino acids: CATLPYPQGPNEQYF. The CDR3 DNA reads as TGTGCCACCCTGCCGTACCCACAGGGGCCGAACGAGCAGTACTTC.

This sequence joins TRBV7-2 and TRBJ2-1, with 10 bases identical to TRBD2. Germline V lookup: CDR1 SGHTA, CDR2 FQGNSA. The length of the CDR3 is 15 residues. Losses at the gene ends were 5 bases for V and 2 bases for J; bases not matched to a gene: 3. CDR3 in DNA: TGTGCCAGCAGCCCAACTAGCGGGACCTACAATGAGCAGTTCTTC. Protein sequence: CASSPTSGTYNEQFF.

The rearrangement uses TRBV27 and TRBJ1-5; tentative D call: TRBD1 (5 bases). This CDR3 spans 15 amino acids. Germline loops: CDR1 MNHEY, CDR2 SMNVEV (reference sequence). V gave up 6 bases and J gave up 5 bases, with 17 bases separating them. The CDR3 is CASRETVNPYQPQHF. The CDR3 DNA reads TGTGCCAGCAGGGAGACAGTAAATCCCTATCAGCCCCAGCATTTT.

This chain connects TRBV19 to TRBJ1-1, with 7 nucleotides matching TRBD1. The CDR3 loop spans 14 amino acids. V lost 7 bases to trimming and J lost 7 bases; unmatched junction nucleotides: 12. Germline loops: CDR1 LNHDA, CDR2 SQIVND (reference sequence). The CDR3 DNA sequence: TGTGCCAGTAAAGGGGGCTTAAGCTTAGGTGAAGCTTTCTTT. Translating it yields CASKGGLSLGEAFF.

This clone was detected once. V gene TRBV28 combines with J gene TRBJ1-1, with D perhaps TRBD1 (6 bases). Germline assignment: CDR1 MDHEN and CDR2 SYDVKM. V gave up 1 base and J gave up 7 bases, with 22 bases separating them. The CDR3 covers 17 residues. DNA of the CDR3: TGTGCCAGCAGTTTATTAATAGGGGGGGACCAAGAAAATGAAGCTTTCTTT. It is translated as CASSLLIGGDQENEAFF.

The V call is TRBV28, the J call TRBJ1-2, with TRBD1 as a possible D gene (5 bases). The CDR3 contains 15 residues. The V gene's germline CDR1 is MDHEN and CDR2 SYDVKM. V was cut by 7 bases and J by 3 bases, with 18 bases left in between. CDR3 coding DNA: TGTGCCAGCACCCTTCTAAGTGGCAGGGACTATGGCTACACCTTC. Protein product: CASTLLSGRDYGYTF.

In DNA, the CDR3 is TGCGCCAGCAGCCCGGGACAGGTGAACTATGGCTACACCTTC. As protein: CASSPGQVNYGYTF. V usage is TRBV5-1 and J usage is TRBJ1-2; 8 bases are a match to TRBD1. This CDR3 comprises 14 residues. The germline V gene has CDR1 SGHRS and CDR2 YFSETQ. The trim removed 4 bases at V and 2 bases at J, leaving 4 bases unmatched.

This clone was detected a few times. The chain combines TRBV4-3 with TRBJ2-7, with D possibly TRBD1 on 5 matching bases. This CDR3 has 14 residues. The germline gives CDR1 LGHNA, CDR2 YSLEER. Trimming pared 0 bases from V and 8 bases from J, leaving 14 bases between. The CDR3, as DNA: TGCGCCAGCAGCCAAGAAGATGGGGCCCTCCAGCAGTACTTC. Encoded protein: CASSQEDGALQQYF.

The chain carries TRBV7-9 and TRBJ2-7; tentatively, D is TRBD1 (6 bases). CDR1 and CDR2 from the germline V gene are SEHNR and FQNEAQ (reference sequence). V dropped 4 bases and J dropped 3 bases, with 13 bases sitting between them. The CDR3 runs to 14 residues. CDR3 DNA: TGTGCCAGCAGCTCCCAGGGGCAAATCTACGAGCAGTACTTC. Translated: CASSSQGQIYEQYF.

The chain recombines TRBV27 with TRBJ1-1; D gene unclear. The CDR3 length is 14 residues. CDR1 and CDR2 (germline): MNHEY, SMNVEV (reference sequence). V was cut by 5 bases and J by 0 bases, with 10 bases left in between. The CDR3 DNA is TGTGCCAGCAGTCACAGTGACATGAACACTGAAGCTTTCTTT. Translated, it gives CASSHSDMNTEAFF.

The chain joins TRBV7-2 to TRBJ2-7; D is possibly TRBD2 (6 bases). Germline V gene sequence: CDR1 SGHTA, CDR2 FQGNSA. V was cut by 5 bases and J by 7 bases, with 21 bases left in between. The CDR3 consists of 15 residues. In DNA, the CDR3 is TGTGCCAGCAGCCCCCCGGGGATAGGGGCGGGGGAGCAGTACTTC. Translation gives CASSPPGIGAGEQYF.

V gene TRBV29-1 combines with J gene TRBJ2-1, with 8 bases fitting TRBD1. V shed 2 bases and J 10 bases; nucleotides not matched to a gene: 7. This CDR3 spans 13 amino acids. Looked up from germline, CDR1 is SQVTM and CDR2 is ANQGSEA. The DNA for the CDR3 is TGCAGCGTTGAACGGACAGGGCGGCGGGAGCAGTTCTTC. Translating gives CSVERTGRREQFF.

This chain links TRBV11-1 with TRBJ2-1, with D tentatively TRBD2 (7 bases). The germline V gene has CDR1 SGHAT and CDR2 FQDESV (reference sequence). There are 16 residues in the CDR3. V was pared by 3 bases and J by 6 bases, with 18 bases between. In nucleotides, the CDR3 is TGTGCCAGCAGCTTCGGGTTGAGGGGGGGGGCCAATGAGCAGTTCTTC. As protein: CASSFGLRGGANEQFF.

This chain joins TRBV5-3 and TRBJ2-7; D is unclear. TRBV5-3 is placed among ORFs of uncertain function. V dropped 0 bases and J dropped 3 bases, with 7 bases sitting between them. The CDR3 spans 13 residues. CDR3 bases: TGTGCCAGAAGCTTGGGGCAGTTCTACGAGCAGTACTTC. It codes for CARSLGQFYEQYF.

The genes are TRBV18 and TRBJ2-7; the D gene is possibly TRBD2 (6 bases). This CDR3 region has 12 residues. Looked up from germline, CDR1 is KGHSH and CDR2 is LQKENI. V was pared by 6 bases and J by 5 bases, with 11 bases between. In DNA, the CDR3 is TGTGCCAGCTCCCCGACTAGTGACGAGCAGTACTTC. Its translation is CASSPTSDEQYF.

The J gene is TRBJ2-5, the V gene TRBV28; D is undetermined. The germline gives CDR1 MDHEN, CDR2 SYDVKM. The CDR3 has 14 amino acids. V lost 0 bases, J lost 2 bases, and 7 bases lay in between. The CDR3 nucleotides are TGTGCCAGCAGTTTATGGCGCGTTCAAGAGACCCAGTACTTC. Its protein product is CASSLWRVQETQYF.

The CDR3 nucleotides read TGTGCCATCAGTGAGTCTGCGGTATCTGGAAACACCATATATTTT. Encoded protein: CAISESAVSGNTIYF. The V gene is TRBV10-3, the J gene TRBJ1-3; no firm D call. The germline CDR1 and CDR2 sequences are ENHRY and SYGVKD. The CDR3 length is 15 residues. V was clipped by 0 bases and J by 1 base, with 7 bases between them.

The chain uses TRBV7-2 and TRBJ1-5; the D gene is possibly TRBD1 (5 bases). The V end lost 7 bases, the J end lost 4 bases, and 11 bases lay between the germline ends. Germline loops: CDR1 SGHTA, CDR2 FQGNSA. The CDR3 covers 13 residues. The CDR3, as DNA: TGTGCCAGCACACCGGACACTAATCAGCCCCAGCATTTT. This encodes CASTPDTNQPQHF.

CDR3 DNA sequence: TGTGCCAGCAGACGACAGGTCTCCTACGAGCAGTACTTC. This codes for CASRRQVSYEQYF. The chain links TRBV28 to TRBJ2-7; TRBD1 is a possible D gene (6 bases). The V end was cut by 6 bases, the J end by 0 bases, with 9 bases between. The germline gives CDR1 MDHEN, CDR2 SYDVKM. The CDR3 has 13 residues.

This clone was observed a few times. The chain uses TRBV28 and TRBJ2-7, with 8 bases aligning to TRBD1. In germline, CDR1 is MDHEN, CDR2 SYDVKM. CDR3 length equals 17 residues. The J segment lost 5 bases and the V segment lost 4 bases, leaving 16 bases of the junction unmatched. For the CDR3, the DNA is TGTGCCAGCAGTTATACGGCAGGGGGCAAGAAGAAGCACGAGCAGTACTTC. This encodes CASSYTAGGKKKHEQYF. Full variable domain (missing parts from reference TRBV28 and TRBJ2-7): DVKVTQSSRYLVKRTGEKVFLECVQDMDHENMFWYRQDPGLGLRLIYFSYDVKMKEKGDIPEGYSVSREKKERFSLILESASTNQTSMYLCASSYTAGGKKKHEQYFGPGTRLTVT.

Written as DNA, the CDR3 is TGTGCCAGCTCAGAGGACAGGGATATCAGCCCCCAGCATTTT. Its protein product is CASSEDRDISPQHF. The rearrangement uses TRBV18 and TRBJ1-5; 8 bases are a match to TRBD1. V was pared by 5 bases and J by 10 bases, with 10 bases of the junction left unmatched. The CDR3 length is 14 residues. Germline CDR1 is KGHSH and CDR2 is LQKENI.

This chain links TRBV10-2 with TRBJ1-2; maybe TRBD1 (6 bases). From germline, CDR1 is WSHSY and CDR2 SAAADI. The V end lost 3 bases, the J end lost 4 bases, and 12 bases lay between the germline ends. This CDR3 contains 14 residues. CDR3: CASSESGVGYGYTF. The CDR3 nucleotides read TGCGCCAGCAGTGAATCAGGGGTGGGCTATGGCTACACCTTC.

This rearrangement joins TRBV18 to TRBJ1-2, with no clear D. The V gene's germline CDR1 is KGHSH and CDR2 LQKENI. The CDR3 sequence is 13 residues long. The V end lost 1 base, the J end lost 3 bases, and 6 bases lay between the germline ends. DNA of the CDR3: TGTGCCAGCTCACCACGGCAGGACTATGGCTACACCTTC. It encodes CASSPRQDYGYTF.

The J gene is TRBJ1-5, the V gene TRBV21-1. TRBV21-1 is a pseudogene locus. This CDR3 is 16 amino acids long. The CDR3 region has the DNA TGTGCCAGCAGCAATAGGGCGGGGGCGGCTTATCAGCCCCAGCATTTT. Amino acids: CASSNRAGAAYQPQHF.

The chain has TRBV5-6 and TRBJ1-2, with a possible D match to TRBD1 (5 bases). The V end lost 1 base, the J end lost 6 bases, and 7 bases lay between the germline ends. The CDR3 consists of 12 residues. CDR1 is SGHDT and CDR2 is YYEEEE in the germline V gene. Here the CDR3 DNA reads TGTGCCAGCAGCTTGTCAGGGAATGGCTACACCTTC. Translating gives CASSLSGNGYTF.

V is TRBV25-1 and J is TRBJ2-3; D gene ambiguous. The V gene's germline CDR1 is MGHDK and CDR2 SYGVNS. The CDR3 is 12 residues long. The V and J ends lost 4 bases and 6 bases respectively, with 8 bases between them. CDR3 region: CASSVGADTQYF. CDR3 DNA: TGTGCCAGCAGTGTTGGTGCGGATACGCAGTATTTT.

This clone has just one count. Different DNA sequences within this sample yield the same CDR3. This chain joins TRBV5-1 and TRBJ2-7, with 7 positions matching TRBD1. The V gene's germline CDR1 is SGHRS and CDR2 YFSETQ. There are 14 residues in the CDR3. V was pared by 0 bases and J by 3 bases, with 3 bases of the junction left unmatched. CDR3 in amino acids: CASSLGQGIYEQYF. The CDR3, as DNA: TGCGCCAGCAGCTTGGGACAGGGTATCTACGAGCAGTACTTC.

The CDR3 is CASSLSGRADTQYF. DNA for the CDR3: TGTGCCAGCAGCCTTAGCGGGAGGGCAGATACGCAGTATTTT. The chain has TRBV5-6 and TRBJ2-3; 11 nucleotides line up with TRBD2. Germline loops: CDR1 SGHDT, CDR2 YYEEEE. Losses at the gene ends were 4 bases for V and 4 bases for J; bases not matched to a gene: 2. The CDR3 is 14 residues long.

This clone turned up a few times. This chain joins TRBV6-1 and TRBJ2-2; TRBD2 matches 8 bases. Germline V gives CDR1 MNHNS, CDR2 SASEGT. The trim removed 0 bases at V and 6 bases at J, leaving 6 bases unmatched. The CDR3 contains 16 residues. The CDR3 spells CASSEARGTRAGELFF. As DNA, the CDR3 is TGTGCCAGCAGTGAAGCCCGAGGGACTAGGGCCGGGGAGCTGTTTTTT.